The present TCR beta chain was sequenced within a study of CD8 T cells in Susac syndrome. It was with random hexamers that about 0.45 to 1 ug RNA was reverse transcribed. The CDR3 of TCR beta was amplified by immunoSEQ multiplex PCR across 54 Vbeta and 13 Jbeta. TCRdb reprocessed the immunoSEQ multiplex PCR reads with MiXCR, giving one entry per CDR3 protein. The data hold 77,000 or so distinct CDR3 sequences, with 90% to 95% observed a single time. The CDR3 loop spans 16 amino acids. V gave up 1 base and J gave up 5 bases, with 17 bases separating them. Germline CDR1 and CDR2: LGHNA and YSLEER. The TCR originated in a human donor with Susac syndrome. Source material: CD4+ T cells from PBMCs. The chain recombines TRBV4-3 with TRBJ2-5; perhaps D is TRBD1 or TRBD2 (5 bases each). The CDR3 loop reads CASSQAWGSPAETQYF. CDR3 sequence (DNA): TGCGCCAGCAGCCAAGCCTGGGGGTCTCCCGCGGAGACCCAGTACTTC.